The 4 T cell receptor beta chains below come from one sample, sequenced in a study of T cells in Graves' hyperthyroidism and ophthalmopathy. RNA transcripts were the template for amplifying TCR beta CDR3 regions. With the HTBI primer set, the TCR CDR3 went through a first round of RT-PCR. One entry per CDR3 protein results from TCRdb running MiXCR on the multiplex PCR reads. The data contain about 380,000 distinct CDR3 sequences, less than 20% of them singletons. The sequenced material came from blood. These receptors came from a man younger than 35 with Graves' ophthalmopathy.

V and J are TRBV10-3 and TRBJ2-5, with TRBD1 identical over 7 bases. Trimming removed 3 bases from V and 5 bases from J; junction bases left unmatched: 12. The CDR3 runs 16 residues. Germline assignment: CDR1 ENHRY and CDR2 SYGVKD. DNA for the CDR3: TGTGCCATCAGTGACCGGGACAGCCGGTCGGGGGAGACCCAGTACTTC. This codes for CAISDRDSRSGETQYF.

The table lists this clonotype with a count of one. This sequence joins TRBV14 and TRBJ1-1, with TRBD1 matching over 12 bases. The CDR3 is 14 amino acids. The germline gives CDR1 SGHDN, CDR2 FVKESK. Trimming took 3 bases from V and 7 from J; bases not matched to a gene: 3. In DNA, the CDR3 is TGTGCCAGCAGCCACTGGGACAGGGGGCTTGAAGCTTTCTTT. This translates into CASSHWDRGLEAFF. Looking up the rest from reference TRBV14 and TRBJ1-1 gives the full variable domain: EAGVTQFPSHSVIEKGQTVTLRCDPISGHDNLYWYRRVMGKEIKFLLHFVKESKQDESGMPNNRFLAERTGGTYSTLKVQPAELEDSGVYFCASSHWDRGLEAFFGQGTRLTVV.

In its sample, this clonotype was seen many times. The V and J genes are TRBV7-9 and TRBJ1-1; D gene uncertain. This CDR3 spans 19 amino acids. Trimming cost V 5 bases and J 1 base, with 26 bases left between them. Germline V gene sequence: CDR1 SEHNR, CDR2 FQNEAQ (reference sequence). The CDR3, as DNA: TGTGCCAGCAGCCCAGATGGACTTGTTCAGGAGCCATGGAACACTGAAGCTTTCTTT. It specifies CASSPDGLVQEPWNTEAFF.

The chain is built from TRBV6-1 and TRBJ2-5; 12 nucleotides align to TRBD2. Trimming cost V 5 bases and J 1 base; bases outside gene matches: 5. This CDR3 region has 16 residues. Germline V gene data show CDR1 as MNHNS and CDR2 as SASEGT. Here the CDR3 reads CASSSLAGGPQETQYF. The CDR3 DNA reads TGTGCCAGCAGTTCTCTAGCGGGGGGGCCCCAAGAGACCCAGTACTTC.